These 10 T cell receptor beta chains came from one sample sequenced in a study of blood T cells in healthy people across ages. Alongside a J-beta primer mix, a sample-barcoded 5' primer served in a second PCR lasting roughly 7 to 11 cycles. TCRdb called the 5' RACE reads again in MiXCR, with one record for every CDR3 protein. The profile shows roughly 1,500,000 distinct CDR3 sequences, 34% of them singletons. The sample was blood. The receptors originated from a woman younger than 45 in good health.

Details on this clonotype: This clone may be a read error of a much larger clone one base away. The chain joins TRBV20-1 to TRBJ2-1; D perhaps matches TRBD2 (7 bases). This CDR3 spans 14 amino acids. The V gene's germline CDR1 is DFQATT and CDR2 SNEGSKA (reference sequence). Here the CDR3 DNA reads TGCGGTGCTAGTGGCGGGGGCCGTCCCGATGAGCAGTTCTTC. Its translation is CGASGGGRPDEQFF.

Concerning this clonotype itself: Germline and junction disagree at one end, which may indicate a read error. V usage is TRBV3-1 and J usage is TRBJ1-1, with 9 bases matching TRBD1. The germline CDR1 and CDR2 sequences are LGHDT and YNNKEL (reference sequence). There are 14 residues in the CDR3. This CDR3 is CASSHRQGDTEAFF. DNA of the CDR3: TGTGCCAGCAGCCATAGACAGGGGGACACTGAGGCTTTCTTT. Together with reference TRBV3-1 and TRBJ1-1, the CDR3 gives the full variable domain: DTAVSQTPKYLVTQMGNDKSIKCEQNLGHDTMYWYKQDSKKFLKIMFSYNNKELIINETVPNRFSPKSPDKAHLNLHINSLELGDSAVYFCASSHRQGDTEAFFGQGTRLTVV.

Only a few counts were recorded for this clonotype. The CDR3 nucleotides read TGTGCCAGCGCTCCGGAGAACCAAGCCTACGAGCAGTACTTC. This translates into CASAPENQAYEQYF. This chain connects TRBV3-1 to TRBJ2-7; D unclear. Trimming pared 8 bases from V and 2 bases from J, leaving 16 bases between. CDR3 length: 14 amino acids. Germline CDR1 reads LGHDT; CDR2 reads YNNKEL (reference sequence).

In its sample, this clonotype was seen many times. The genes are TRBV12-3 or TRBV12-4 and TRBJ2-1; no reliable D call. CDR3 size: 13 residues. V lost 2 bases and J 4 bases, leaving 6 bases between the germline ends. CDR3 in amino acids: CASSLIRYNEQFF. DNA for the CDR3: TGTGCCAGCAGTTTAATAAGGTACAATGAGCAGTTCTTC.

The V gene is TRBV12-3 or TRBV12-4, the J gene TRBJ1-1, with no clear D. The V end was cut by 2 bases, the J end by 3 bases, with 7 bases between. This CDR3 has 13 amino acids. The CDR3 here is CASSLFEDTEAFF. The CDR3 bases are TGTGCCAGCAGTTTATTTGAGGACACTGAAGCTTTCTTT.

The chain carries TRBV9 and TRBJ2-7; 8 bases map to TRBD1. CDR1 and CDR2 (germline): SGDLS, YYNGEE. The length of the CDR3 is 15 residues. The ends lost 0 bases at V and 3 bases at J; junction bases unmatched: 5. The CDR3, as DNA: TGTGCCAGCAGCGTAGCCACAGGGGGAATCTACGAGCAGTACTTC. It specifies CASSVATGGIYEQYF.

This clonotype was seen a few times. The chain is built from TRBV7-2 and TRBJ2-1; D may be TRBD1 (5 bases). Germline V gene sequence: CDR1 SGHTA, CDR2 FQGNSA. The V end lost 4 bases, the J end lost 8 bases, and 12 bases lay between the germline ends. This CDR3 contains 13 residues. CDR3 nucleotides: TGTGCCAGCAGCTCCAGGGCTGGCTATGAGCAGTTCTTC. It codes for CASSSRAGYEQFF.

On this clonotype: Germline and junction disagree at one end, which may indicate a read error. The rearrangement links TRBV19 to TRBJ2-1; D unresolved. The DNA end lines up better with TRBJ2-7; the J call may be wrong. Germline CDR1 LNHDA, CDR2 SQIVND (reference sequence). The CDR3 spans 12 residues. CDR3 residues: CTSSTDYNEQYF. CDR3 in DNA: TGTACCAGTAGTACCGATTACAATGAGCAGTACTTC.

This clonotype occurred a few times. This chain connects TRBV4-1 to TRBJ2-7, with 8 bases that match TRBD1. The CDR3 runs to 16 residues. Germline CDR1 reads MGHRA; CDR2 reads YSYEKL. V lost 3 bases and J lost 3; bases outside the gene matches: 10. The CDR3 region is CASSHTRDRRFYEQYF. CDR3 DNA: TGCGCCAGCAGCCACACCAGGGACAGGAGATTCTACGAGCAGTACTTC.

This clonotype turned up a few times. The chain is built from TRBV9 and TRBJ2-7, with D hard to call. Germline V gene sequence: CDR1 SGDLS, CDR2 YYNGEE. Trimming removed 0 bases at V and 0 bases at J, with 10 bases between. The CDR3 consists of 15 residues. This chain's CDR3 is CASSVEWHGSYEQYF. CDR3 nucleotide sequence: TGTGCCAGCAGCGTAGAATGGCACGGCTCCTACGAGCAGTACTTC.